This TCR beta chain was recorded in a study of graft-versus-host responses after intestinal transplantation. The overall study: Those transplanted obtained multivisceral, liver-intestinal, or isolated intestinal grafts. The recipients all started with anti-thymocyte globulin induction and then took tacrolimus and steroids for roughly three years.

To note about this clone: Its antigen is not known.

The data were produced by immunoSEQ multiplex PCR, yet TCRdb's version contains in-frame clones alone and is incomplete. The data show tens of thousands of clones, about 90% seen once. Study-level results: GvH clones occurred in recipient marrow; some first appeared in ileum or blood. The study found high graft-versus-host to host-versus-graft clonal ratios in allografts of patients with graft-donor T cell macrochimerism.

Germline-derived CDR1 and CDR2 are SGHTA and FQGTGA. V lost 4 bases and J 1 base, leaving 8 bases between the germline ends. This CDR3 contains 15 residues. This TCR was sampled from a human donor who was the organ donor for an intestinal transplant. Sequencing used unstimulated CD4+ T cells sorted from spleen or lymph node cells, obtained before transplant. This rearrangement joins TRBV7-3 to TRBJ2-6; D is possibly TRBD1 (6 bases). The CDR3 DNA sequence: TGTGCCAGCAGCTCCGGACAGTCTGGGGCCAACGTCCTGACTTTC. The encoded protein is CASSSGQSGANVLTF.